The source of this T cell receptor (beta chain) is a study of T-cell memory formation after mild COVID-19. Study-wide findings and caveats: Clones contracting across day 15 to 85 had a balanced CD4/CD8 profile; later expanding clones leaned CD4+. The main location of contracting CD4+ clones was CM and EM, and that of contracting CD8+ clones was EMRA.

Trimming left V 2 bases short and J 3 bases short, with 14 bases between. Germline V gene lookup returns CDR1 GTSNPN and CDR2 SVGIG (reference sequence). CDR3 length: 14 amino acids. Each CDR3 protein gets one entry after TCRdb re-called the 5' RACE reads with MiXCR. The table has over 120,000 distinct CDR3 sequences, almost 25% seen once; the top ten hold approximately 24%. Note on this clonotype: What it binds is not known.

The V call is TRBV30, the J call TRBJ2-7; D is perhaps TRBD1 (6 bases). The sample consisted of PBMCs or a T cell subset sorted from them (not recorded which). This clonotype was obtained from an adult woman who had mild COVID-19 (a few samples of this study predate the infection). Cell type and time point are not known. CDR3: CAWSIRDILYEQYF. The DNA for the CDR3 is TGTGCCTGGAGTATCCGGGACATACTCTACGAGCAGTACTTC. Based on the CDR3 plus reference TRBV30 and TRBJ2-7, the full variable domain is SQTIHQWPATLVQPVGSPLSLECTVEGTSNPNLYWYRQAAGRGLQLLFYSVGIGQISSEVPQNLSASRPQDRQFILSSKKLLLSDSGFYLCAWSIRDILYEQYFGPGTRLTVT.